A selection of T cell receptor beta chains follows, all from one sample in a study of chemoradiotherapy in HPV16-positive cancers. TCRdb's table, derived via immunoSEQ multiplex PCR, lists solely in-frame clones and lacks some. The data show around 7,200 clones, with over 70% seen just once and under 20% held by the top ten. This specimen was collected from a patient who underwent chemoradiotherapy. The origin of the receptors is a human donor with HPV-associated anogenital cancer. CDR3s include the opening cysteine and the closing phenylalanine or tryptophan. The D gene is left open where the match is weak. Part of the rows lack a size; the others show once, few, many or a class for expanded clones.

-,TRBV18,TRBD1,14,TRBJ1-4,CASSITGERAKLFF,TGTGCCAGCTCAATCACAGGGGAGAGAGCAAAACTGTTTTTT
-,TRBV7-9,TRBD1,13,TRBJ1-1,CASSLDRGTEAFF,TGTGCCAGCAGCTTAGACAGGGGGACTGAAGCTTTCTTT
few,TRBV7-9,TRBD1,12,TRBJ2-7,CASSLGQGARYF,TGTGCCAGCAGCTTAGGACAGGGGGCTAGGTACTTC
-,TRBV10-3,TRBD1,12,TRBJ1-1,CAIRGQGSEAFF,TGTGCCATCAGGGGACAGGGGAGTGAAGCTTTCTTT
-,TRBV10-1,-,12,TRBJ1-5,CATPVRYQPQHF,TGCGCCACTCCGGTACGATATCAGCCCCAGCATTTT
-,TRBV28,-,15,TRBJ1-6,CASSLIRSNDSPLHF,TGTGCCAGCAGTTTAATTAGGTCTAACGATTCACCCCTCCACTTT
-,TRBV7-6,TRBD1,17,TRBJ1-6,CASSTKVRDRVGSPLHF,TGTGCCAGCAGCACCAAGGTCCGGGACAGGGTCGGGTCACCCCTCCACTTT
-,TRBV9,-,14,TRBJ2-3,CASSVATSRDTQYF,TGTGCCAGCAGCGTAGCTACGTCCAGGGATACGCAGTATTTT
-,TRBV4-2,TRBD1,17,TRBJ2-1,CASSPLGSGQGYNEQFF,TGTGCCAGCAGCCCCCTCGGTTCTGGACAGGGTTACAATGAGCAGTTCTTC
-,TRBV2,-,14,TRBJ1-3,CASSDGLSGNTIYF,TGTGCCAGCAGTGACGGGCTCTCTGGAAACACCATATATTTT
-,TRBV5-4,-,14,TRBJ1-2,CASRSQGNNYGYTF,TGTGCCAGCAGGAGTCAGGGAAACAACTATGGCTACACCTTC
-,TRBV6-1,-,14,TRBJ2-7,CASSEEDGAHEQYF,TGTGCCAGCAGTGAAGAGGACGGCGCGCACGAGCAGTACTTC
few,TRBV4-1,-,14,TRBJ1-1,CASSHPTRNTEAFF,TGCGCCAGCAGCCACCCCACTCGGAACACTGAAGCTTTCTTT
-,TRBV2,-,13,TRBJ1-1,CASSAEGGSEAFF,TGTGCCAGCAGTGCGGAGGGGGGCAGTGAAGCTTTCTTT
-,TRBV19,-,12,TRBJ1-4,CAGRDRNEKLFF,TGTGCCGGCCGGGACCGGAATGAAAAACTGTTTTTT
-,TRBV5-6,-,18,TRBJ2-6,CASSLEQGGNSGANVLTF,TGTGCCAGCAGCTTGGAGCAGGGGGGGAACTCTGGGGCCAACGTCCTGACTTTC
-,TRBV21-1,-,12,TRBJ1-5,CASRGKNQPQHF,TGTGCCAGCAGAGGGAAAAATCAGCCCCAGCATTTT
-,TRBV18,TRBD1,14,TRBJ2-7,CASSRDSLSYEQYF,TGTGCCAGCTCACGGGACAGCCTTTCCTACGAGCAGTACTTC
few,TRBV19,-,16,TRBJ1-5,CASSTMTGIDNQPQHF,TGTGCCAGTAGTACAATGACAGGTATCGACAATCAGCCCCAGCATTTT
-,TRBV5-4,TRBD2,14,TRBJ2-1,CASSSWGEGDEQFF,TGTGCCAGCAGCTCGTGGGGGGAGGGCGATGAGCAGTTCTTC
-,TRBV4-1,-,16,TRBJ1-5,CASSQDGGIGNQPQHF,TGCGCCAGCAGCCAAGATGGTGGGATAGGGAATCAGCCCCAGCATTTT
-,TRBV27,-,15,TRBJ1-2,CASSLRTDLNYGYTF,TGTGCCAGCAGTCTCCGGACAGATCTAAACTATGGCTACACCTTC
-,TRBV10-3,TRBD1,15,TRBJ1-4,CAISEGSGTAEKLFF,TGTGCCATCAGTGAAGGGTCCGGGACAGCTGAAAAACTGTTTTTT
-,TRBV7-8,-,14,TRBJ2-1,CASSALRGFNEQFF,TGTGCCAGCAGCGCCCTCCGGGGTTTCAATGAGCAGTTCTTC
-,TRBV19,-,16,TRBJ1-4,CASSIAPQGFGEKLFF,TGTGCCAGTAGTATAGCCCCACAGGGATTTGGCGAAAAACTGTTTTTT
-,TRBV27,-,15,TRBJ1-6,CASSSTRERNSPLHF,TGTGCCAGCAGTTCCACCCGGGAAAGAAATTCACCCCTCCACTTT
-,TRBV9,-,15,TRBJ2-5,CASSSTGTPKETQYF,TGTGCCAGCAGCTCCACCGGGACTCCCAAAGAGACCCAGTACTTC
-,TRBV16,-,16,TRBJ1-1,CASSQSLDRFYTEAFF,TGTGCCAGCAGCCAATCGCTAGACAGATTCTACACTGAAGCTTTCTTT
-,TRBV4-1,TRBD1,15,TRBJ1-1,CASSPRQGRATEAFF,TGCGCCAGCAGCCCCCGACAGGGGAGGGCCACTGAAGCTTTCTTT
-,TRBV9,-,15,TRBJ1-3,CASSPNPGAGNTIYF,TGTGCCAGCAGCCCCAACCCAGGAGCTGGAAACACCATATATTTT